A single sample is the source of the 2 T cell receptor beta chains below, sequenced in a study of T-cell reconstitution after alpha-beta-depleted transplantation in children (dated by TCRdb to the mid-2010s). Libraries were built with PCR. TCRdb names Illumina HiSeq 2500 as the instrument used. Molecular barcoding was employed in the preparation of TCR libraries, with unique molecular identifiers being used to normalize TCRbeta repertoire quantification. TCRdb trimmed public reads at Q25 via fastp, called clones via MiXCR and kept in-frame beta chains. Each CDR3 protein appears once, grouped with its most common genes and DNA. A total of over 300,000 distinct CDR3 sequences appear in this sample, about 9.4% of them only once. The top ten constitute 2% to 3% of the sample. The input for sequencing was PBMCs from the stem cell graft donor, taken from the stem cell graft. The receptors shown here come from a human donor who donated a stem cell graft to a child with acute lymphoblastic leukemia.

V and J are TRBV4-1 and TRBJ1-2; TRBD1 matches 10 bases. The V gene end was trimmed by 1 base and the J gene end by 4 bases; junction bases not matched to a gene: 12. Germline assignment: CDR1 MGHRA and CDR2 YSYEKL. The CDR3 is made up of 18 amino acids. CDR3 sequence: CASSQAPGTGDRGYGYTF. The CDR3 region has the DNA TGCGCCAGCAGCCAAGCCCCCGGGACAGGGGATCGTGGCTATGGCTACACCTTC.

V gene TRBV20-1 combines with J gene TRBJ2-7, with TRBD2 as a possible D gene (6 bases). CDR3 size: 12 residues. The germline V gene encodes CDR1 DFQATT and CDR2 SNEGSKA (reference sequence). The CDR3 loop reads CRREGTSYEQYF. The CDR3 DNA reads as TGCAGGAGAGAAGGGACTTCATACGAGCAGTACTTC.